This T cell receptor beta chain appears in the sequencing data of a study of shared clonotypes between healthy human individuals. Study observations and caveats: Shared clonotypes across all four donors exceeded non-shared ones in generation probability. Represented genetic and exposure-history diversity was restricted by having few donors.

This CDR3 is built from 13 residues. Per germline, CDR1 MNHEY and CDR2 SMNVEV (reference sequence). Trimming took 4 bases from V and 3 from J, leaving 10 bases between them. The authors distributed each subset's genomic DNA evenly over several immunoSEQ plates. Libraries were prepared by immunoSEQ multiplex PCR; TCRdb keeps only in-frame clonotypes and omits some of them. Among about 2 million clones, over 85% were seen once, and the ten largest hold around 1%. CD45RO-negative CD8 cells positively selected for CCR7 made up the naive population, which excluded terminally differentiated effector memory CD45RA+ cells. A remark on this clone: Its antigen is not identified. The sample carries other DNA sequences with the same CDR3.

The TCR originated in a man between 18 and 35 years old in good health. The sequencing input was naive CD8+ T cells sorted from blood. This chain links TRBV27 with TRBJ2-7; the D gene is possibly TRBD1 (7 bases). The CDR3 reads CASSYRGGYEQYF. CDR3 bases: TGTGCCAGCAGTTACAGGGGAGGCTACGAGCAGTACTTC.